These T cell receptor beta chains were read from a single sample in a study of post-analysis software for immune sequencing data. TCRdb reprocessed the PCR reads via MiXCR and lists one record per CDR3 protein. Of around 700,000 distinct CDR3 sequences listed, 59% are singletons. The material sequenced was blood. The source is a girl between 2 and 10 years old with multiple sclerosis. CDR3s include the opening cysteine and the closing phenylalanine or tryptophan. The D gene is left open where the match is weak. Part of the rows lack a size; the others show once, few, many or a class for expanded clones.

CDR3 protein | CDR3 DNA | D gene | J gene | V gene | clone size
CASSLEVGHHNEQFF | TGCGCCAGCAGCTTGGAAGTAGGGCACCACAATGAGCAGTTCTTC | NA | TRBJ2-1 | TRBV5-1 | NA
CASSHGTTQETQYF | TGTGCCAGCAGCCACGGGACTACTCAAGAGACCCAGTACTTC | TRBD2 | TRBJ2-5 | TRBV7-9 | NA
CASFSGYSYNEQFF | TGCGCCAGCTTCAGCGGGTACTCCTACAATGAGCAGTTCTTC | NA | TRBJ2-1 | TRBV5-1 | NA
CASRDRGPDNEQFF | TGTGCCAGCAGGGACAGGGGACCGGACAATGAGCAGTTCTTC | TRBD1 | TRBJ2-1 | TRBV12-3/TRBV12-4 | once
CSAPEETQYF | TGCAGTGCACCGGAAGAGACCCAGTACTTC | NA | TRBJ2-5 | TRBV20-1 | few
CAGSLTRPTQGEQFF | TGCGCCGGCAGCTTGACTAGGCCGACGCAAGGTGAGCAGTTCTTC | NA | TRBJ2-1 | TRBV5-1 | NA
CASSQSITSGSSDEQFF | TGTGCCAGCAGCCAATCTATCACTAGCGGGAGCTCAGATGAGCAGTTCTTC | TRBD2 | TRBJ2-1 | TRBV3-1 | NA
CASRGQGEGYTF | TGTGCCAGCAGGGGACAGGGCGAGGGCTACACCTTC | TRBD1 | TRBJ1-2 | TRBV12-3/TRBV12-4 | few
CASSDILGQDEQYF | TGTGCCAGCAGTGACATCTTGGGACAGGACGAGCAGTACTTC | TRBD1 | TRBJ2-7 | TRBV6-2/TRBV6-3 | NA
CASSQEVSGLLTTYEQYF | TGTGCCAGCAGCCAAGAGGTGTCGGGCCTCCTTACTACCTACGAGCAGTACTTC | NA | TRBJ2-7 | TRBV4-2 | NA
CASSQGLSPLHF | TGTGCCAGCAGCCAAGGTCTATCACCCCTCCACTTT | NA | TRBJ1-6 | TRBV3-1 | NA
CASSFVRTEQFF | TGTGCCAGCAGCTTCGTGCGGACTGAGCAGTTCTTC | NA | TRBJ2-1 | TRBV7-2 | NA
CAWSVGQVAGYTF | TGTGCCTGGAGTGTTGGACAGGTGGCTGGCTACACCTTC | TRBD1 | TRBJ1-2 | TRBV30 | few
CAIRSDRMNTEAFF | TGTGCCATCAGATCGGACAGGATGAACACTGAAGCTTTCTTT | TRBD1 | TRBJ1-1 | TRBV10-3 | NA